This T cell receptor (beta chain) was identified in a study of CD8+ T cells in alopecia areata. The wider study: Twice a day, 5 to 10 mg of oral tofacitinib was administered to treated patients.

The sample holds a few counts of this clone. What it binds is not known. Treatment: oral pan-JAK inhibitor, 5-10 mg twice daily. Collection of lesional scalp punch biopsies and peripheral blood was performed in alopecia areata patients. Sorted populations comprised CD4+ and CD8+ T cells obtained from PBMCs. Germline values: CDR1 SGHRS, CDR2 YFSETQ. Trimming took 3 bases from V and 2 from J, leaving 6 bases between them. The CDR3 has 12 residues. Findings and caveats of the study: Within the top 100, expanded CD8+ clones significantly decreased with tofacitinib, as did scalp clonality.

Sequencing relied on a cDNA template that was reverse transcribed from extracted RNA. Data came from immunoSEQ multiplex PCR; TCRdb stores just in-frame clones and leaves some out. The sample holds about 190,000 clones, around 60% seen once. This sample comprised CD4+ T cells sorted from blood, obtained at week 4, from a patient treated with tofacitinib. The sequence was obtained from a human donor with alopecia areata. This chain uses TRBV5-1 with TRBJ2-7; no reliable D call. CDR3 in amino acids: CASSSSPYEQYF. The CDR3 bases are TGCGCCAGCAGCTCCTCGCCCTACGAGCAGTACTTC.